The rows below give T cell receptor beta chains drawn from one sample of a study of T cells of healthy individuals. Each CDR3 protein gets one entry after TCRdb re-called the 5' RACE reads with MiXCR. The sample includes over 95,000 distinct CDR3 sequences, roughly 15% of them seen just once. The receptor set was obtained from a human donor in good health. Both conserved end residues are part of each CDR3. D genes are given only for firm matches. Where a row states a size, it is once, few, many or the class of an expanded clone; other rows omit it.

length: 17
J: TRBJ2-1
D: TRBD2
V: TRBV20-1
size: many
CDR3: CSASGLAGVVFFNEQFF
DNA: TGCAGTGCTTCGGGACTAGCGGGAGTTGTGTTTTTCAATGAGCAGTTCTTC

length: 13
J: TRBJ1-2
D: -
V: TRBV20-1
size: many
CDR3: CSARARDLNGYTF
DNA: TGCAGTGCTAGGGCCCGGGACTTGAATGGCTACACCTTC

length: 17
J: TRBJ2-2
D: TRBD2
V: TRBV5-4
size: few
CDR3: CASSFGLAGSNTGELFF
DNA: TGTGCCAGCAGCTTCGGACTAGCGGGTTCGAACACCGGGGAGCTGTTTTTT

length: 16
J: TRBJ2-3
D: -
V: TRBV7-2
size: -
CDR3: CASSLKGWIRTDTQYF
DNA: TGTGCCAGCAGCTTAAAGGGGTGGATTCGCACAGATACGCAGTATTTT

length: 14
J: TRBJ2-1
D: -
V: TRBV7-7
size: few
CDR3: CASSPGLSDNEQFF
DNA: TGTGCTAGCAGCCCGGGACTCTCAGACAATGAGCAGTTCTTC

length: 15
J: TRBJ1-5
D: -
V: TRBV6-2/TRBV6-3
size: many
CDR3: CASSSQAGGNQPQHF
DNA: TGTGCCAGCAGTTCCCAAGCGGGTGGCAATCAGCCCCAGCATTTT

length: 13
J: TRBJ2-7
D: -
V: TRBV28
size: many
CDR3: CASSLKTSYEQYF
DNA: TGTGCCAGCAGTTTGAAGACTTCCTACGAGCAGTACTTC

length: 13
J: TRBJ2-3
D: -
V: TRBV18
size: -
CDR3: CASSPESTDTQYF
DNA: TGTGCCAGCTCACCGGAGAGCACAGATACGCAGTATTTT

length: 9
J: TRBJ2-1
D: -
V: TRBV10-3
size: many
CDR3: CAIGAEQFF
DNA: TGTGCCATCGGAGCTGAGCAGTTCTTC

length: 18
J: TRBJ2-6
D: TRBD1
V: TRBV4-1
size: -
CDR3: CASSQGQGEFTGANVLTF
DNA: TGCGCCAGCAGCCAAGGGCAGGGGGAGTTCACTGGGGCCAACGTCCTGACTTTC

length: 14
J: TRBJ2-5
D: -
V: TRBV18
size: -
CDR3: CASSPPSGQETQYF
DNA: TGTGCCAGCTCACCACCGTCAGGCCAAGAGACCCAGTACTTC

length: 15
J: TRBJ1-1
D: TRBD1
V: TRBV9
size: -
CDR3: CASSLWTGGSTEAFF
DNA: TGTGCCAGCAGCCTTTGGACAGGGGGCTCAACTGAAGCTTTCTTT

length: 16
J: TRBJ2-4
D: -
V: TRBV5-1
size: -
CDR3: CASSLGGRTSQNIQYF
DNA: TGCGCCAGCAGCTTGGGTGGAAGGACGAGTCAAAACATTCAGTACTTC

length: 16
J: TRBJ1-1
D: -
V: TRBV5-1
size: few
CDR3: CASSLLGPGANTEAFF
DNA: TGCGCCAGCAGCCTTCTGGGCCCGGGGGCGAACACTGAAGCTTTCTTT

length: 16
J: TRBJ2-1
D: TRBD1
V: TRBV4-3
size: once
CDR3: CASSQDIGTGGYEQFF
DNA: TGCGCCAGCAGCCAAGATATCGGGACAGGGGGGTACGAGCAGTTCTTC

length: 13
J: TRBJ2-2
D: -
V: TRBV3-1
size: -
CDR3: CASSPRVTGELFF
DNA: TGTGCCAGCAGCCCCAGGGTGACCGGGGAGCTGTTTTTT

length: 14
J: TRBJ1-4
D: -
V: TRBV2
size: many
CDR3: CASSGARDTGKLFF
DNA: TGTGCCAGCAGTGGGGCCCGGGATACCGGAAAACTGTTTTTT

length: 16
J: TRBJ1-6
D: -
V: TRBV6-2/TRBV6-3
size: many
CDR3: CASSLGSASYNSPLHF
DNA: TGTGCCAGCAGTCTAGGGAGCGCCTCATATAATTCACCCCTCCACTTT

length: 13
J: TRBJ2-7
D: -
V: TRBV29-1
size: many
CDR3: CSASWGLSYEQYF
DNA: TGCAGCGCCAGCTGGGGGCTCTCCTACGAGCAGTACTTC

length: 11
J: TRBJ1-1
D: -
V: TRBV20-1
size: many
CDR3: CSARDRVGAFF
DNA: TGCAGTGCTAGAGACAGGGTAGGCGCTTTCTTT

length: 14
J: TRBJ2-2
D: -
V: TRBV5-6
size: -
CDR3: CASSLSANTGELFF
DNA: TGTGCCAGCAGCTTGAGCGCGAACACCGGGGAGCTGTTTTTT

length: 15
J: TRBJ2-3
D: TRBD2
V: TRBV29-1
size: many
CDR3: CSVEGTSGGTDTQYF
DNA: TGCAGCGTTGAGGGGACTAGCGGGGGCACAGATACGCAGTATTTT

length: 13
J: TRBJ2-5
D: TRBD2
V: TRBV6-5
size: few
CDR3: CASRGLAEETQYF
DNA: TGTGCCAGCAGGGGACTAGCGGAAGAGACCCAGTACTTC

length: 18
J: TRBJ2-3
D: TRBD2
V: TRBV2
size: many
CDR3: CASRVLSGGAGSTDTQYF
DNA: TGTGCCAGCAGAGTCCTTAGCGGGGGGGCAGGGAGCACAGATACGCAGTATTTT

length: 15
J: TRBJ2-5
D: -
V: TRBV7-6
size: -
CDR3: CASSLANTGSETQYF
DNA: TGTGCCAGCAGCTTAGCGAACACAGGGTCAGAGACCCAGTACTTC

length: 19
J: TRBJ2-1
D: TRBD2
V: TRBV9
size: -
CDR3: CASSVGGLAAPSSYNEQFF
DNA: TGTGCCAGCAGCGTAGGGGGACTAGCCGCACCCAGCTCCTACAATGAGCAGTTCTTC